The 29 T cell receptor beta chains listed next were all sequenced from one sample in a study of blood T cell repertoires in COVID-19. Profiled with immunoSEQ multiplex PCR; TCRdb holds only in-frame clones, not every one. The table shows about 43,000 clones, with about 90% occurring only once. The sample consisted of peripheral blood. These receptor sequences come from a woman of 80 years or more with active COVID-19.

This chain connects TRBV11-2 to TRBJ1-1, with D maybe TRBD1 (5 bases). The length of the CDR3 is 14 residues. Between the trimmed V and J ends, which lost 5 bases and 2 bases, there was a span of 12 bases. Germline values: CDR1 SGHAT, CDR2 FQNNGV. The CDR3 region is CASSRLRDNTEAFF. The CDR3 coding sequence is TGTGCCAGCAGCCGCCTCAGGGATAACACTGAAGCTTTCTTT.

CDR3 nucleotides: TGTGCCAGCAGCTTTTTGGGGGCCGTGGACTATGGCTACACCTTC. Residues: CASSFLGAVDYGYTF. The chain joins TRBV7-9 to TRBJ1-2; TRBD1 is a possible D gene (6 bases). Germline loops: CDR1 SEHNR, CDR2 FQNEAQ (reference sequence). The CDR3 covers 15 residues. The germline V and J ends were trimmed by 3 bases and 3 bases, with 14 bases remaining between them.

The chain links TRBV10-2 to TRBJ2-7, with TRBD1 as a possible D gene (6 bases). Trimming shortened V by 4 bases and J by 0 bases, and 19 bases separated the two germline ends. Looked up from germline, CDR1 is WSHSY and CDR2 is SAAADI. The CDR3 totals 17 residues. The CDR3 DNA is TGCGCCAGCAGTGGTCAGACCCAAACAGGGACCTCCTACGAGCAGTACTTC. Residues: CASSGQTQTGTSYEQYF.

The chain uses TRBV18 and TRBJ1-2, with TRBD1 matching 9 bases. This CDR3 comprises 15 residues. Germline assignment: CDR1 KGHSH and CDR2 LQKENI. V dropped 4 bases and J dropped 4; count of bases not matched to a gene: 7. DNA of the CDR3: TGTGCCAGCTCACTTCAGACGGGACAGGGCTATGGCTACACCTTC. It yields the protein CASSLQTGQGYGYTF.

This chain joins TRBV4-3 and TRBJ2-2; TRBD1 is a possible D gene (6 bases). The CDR3 has 16 amino acids. Germline V gives CDR1 LGHNA, CDR2 YSLEER. V was shortened by 4 bases and J by 2 bases, with 14 bases between the two germline ends. The CDR3 DNA reads TGCGCCAGCAGCCCTACCGGGACACTTAACACCGGGGAGCTGTTTTTT. Amino acids: CASSPTGTLNTGELFF.

The chain couples TRBV5-6 to TRBJ2-7, with D maybe TRBD2 (6 bases). CDR1 and CDR2 from the germline V gene are SGHDT and YYEEEE. The germline V and J ends were trimmed by 1 base and 0 bases, with 17 bases remaining between them. CDR3 length: 17 amino acids. CDR3 residues: CASSLNRGTGISYEQYF. The CDR3 coding sequence is TGTGCCAGCAGCTTGAATCGCGGGACGGGGATCTCCTACGAGCAGTACTTC.

J is TRBJ2-2 and V is TRBV4-3; 7 bases map to TRBD1. J was trimmed by 2 bases and V by 4 bases; bases with no gene match: 16. The CDR3 covers 19 residues. The germline V gene encodes CDR1 LGHNA and CDR2 YSLEER. As DNA, the CDR3 is TGCGCCAGCAGCCGCGCTTTATCCACCGGGACAGCAAACACCGGGGAGCTGTTTTTT. As protein: CASSRALSTGTANTGELFF.

The chain couples TRBV19 to TRBJ2-3; TRBD1 matches 11 bases. The CDR3 covers 14 residues. Germline-derived CDR1 and CDR2 are LNHDA and SQIVND (reference sequence). Trimming removed 4 bases from V and 5 bases from J; junction bases left unmatched: 2. In DNA form, the CDR3 reads TGTGCCAGTAGTAGGACAGGGGGCTTAGATACGCAGTATTTT. It codes for CASSRTGGLDTQYF.

The chain uses TRBV9 and TRBJ2-3; a possible D gene is TRBD1 (7 bases). Germline CDR1 and CDR2: SGDLS and YYNGEE. The V end lost 4 bases, the J end lost 4 bases, and 16 bases lay between the germline ends. This CDR3 is built from 15 residues. The CDR3: CASSQIRGTADTQYF. CDR3 nucleotides: TGTGCCAGCAGCCAGATCCGCGGGACAGCAGATACGCAGTATTTT.

J is TRBJ2-2 and V is TRBV7-3; D ambiguous. V was cut by 8 bases and J by 0 bases, with 16 bases left in between. The CDR3 spans 16 residues. Germline V gene lookup returns CDR1 SGHTA and CDR2 FQGTGA. For the CDR3, the DNA is TGTGCCAGCTCCCAACACGCGGCAGCGAACACCGGGGAGCTGTTTTTT. It is translated as CASSQHAAANTGELFF.

The genes are TRBV7-2 and TRBJ1-5; the D is unclear. The ends were cut back, 3 bases at V and 0 bases at J, with 9 bases in the middle. The germline CDR1 and CDR2 sequences are SGHTA and FQGNSA. This CDR3 spans 15 amino acids. The CDR3 DNA sequence: TGTGCCAGCAGCTTCGGGAGCGCTAGCAATCAGCCCCAGCATTTT. Translated, it gives CASSFGSASNQPQHF.

This clone was observed a single time. The chain is built from TRBV11-2 and TRBJ2-1; the match to TRBD2 covers 7 bases. This CDR3 region has 15 residues. Germline values: CDR1 SGHAT, CDR2 FQNNGV. The V gene end was trimmed by 4 bases and the J gene end by 5 bases; junction bases not matched to a gene: 8. The chain's CDR3 is CASSSGLVRDNEQFF. The CDR3 coding sequence is TGTGCCAGCAGCTCCGGACTAGTTAGGGACAATGAGCAGTTCTTC.

Concerning this clone: Other DNA sequences in this specimen translate into the identical CDR3. The gene calls are TRBV7-8 and TRBJ2-2; a possible D gene is TRBD2 (5 bases). The CDR3 length is 13 residues. The germline V and J ends were trimmed by 3 bases and 10 bases, with 12 bases remaining between them. Germline-derived CDR1 and CDR2 are SGHVS and FQNEAQ. The CDR3 here is CASSFGLTEELFF. DNA of the CDR3: TGTGCCAGCAGCTTCGGACTCACAGAGGAGCTGTTTTTT.

This chain links TRBV28 with TRBJ2-6; unclear D gene. Trimming removed 10 bases at V and 4 bases at J, with 8 bases between. Germline V gene lookup returns CDR1 MDHEN and CDR2 SYDVKM. The CDR3 runs to 12 residues. CDR3 protein: CATAGGANVLTF. The CDR3 DNA sequence: TGTGCCACTGCCGGGGGGGCCAACGTCCTGACTTTC.

This rearrangement joins TRBV5-5 to TRBJ1-1, with 8 bases lining up with TRBD1. The CDR3 consists of 16 residues. V lost 1 base and J lost 0; bases outside the gene matches: 5. Germline V gene sequence: CDR1 SGHKS, CDR2 YYEKEE (reference sequence). The CDR3 coding sequence is TGTGCCAGCAGCTTGAGACAGGGGAATATGAACACTGAAGCTTTCTTT. This encodes CASSLRQGNMNTEAFF.

The gene calls are TRBV5-1 and TRBJ2-7, with TRBD2 matching 9 bases. V lost 4 bases, J lost 5 bases, and 4 bases stayed unmatched. The CDR3 runs to 13 residues. From germline, CDR1 is SGHRS and CDR2 YFSETQ. The CDR3 region has the DNA TGCGCCAGCAGCCCCTTAGCGGGGGACGAGCAGTACTTC. This translates into CASSPLAGDEQYF. Drawing the rest from reference TRBV5-1 and TRBJ2-7, the complete variable domain is KAGVTQTPRYLIKTRGQQVTLSCSPISGHRSVSWYQQTPGQGLQFLFEYFSETQRNKGNFPGRFSGRQFSNSRSEMNVSTLELGDSALYLCASSPLAGDEQYFGPGTRLTVT.

The V and J genes are TRBV6-2 or TRBV6-3 and TRBJ2-7; 9 bases are a match to TRBD1. V dropped 5 bases and J dropped 1; count of bases not matched to a gene: 18. CDR1 is MNHEY and CDR2 is SVGEGT in the germline V gene. This CDR3 comprises 19 residues. DNA of the CDR3: TGTGCCAGCAGTATAATCCCGGGACAGGGTGGGCTAGCGTCCTACGAGCAGTACTTC. Encoded protein: CASSIIPGQGGLASYEQYF.

The V call is TRBV5-1, the J call TRBJ2-3, with 7 bases lining up with TRBD1. The junction had 7 bases not matched to a gene; V was cut back by 4 bases and J by 5 bases. The germline V gene encodes CDR1 SGHRS and CDR2 YFSETQ. The CDR3 spans 14 residues. The CDR3 DNA reads TGCGCCAGCAGCCCTACAGGGGTAGGAGATACGCAGTATTTT. Protein sequence: CASSPTGVGDTQYF.

This sequence joins TRBV19 and TRBJ1-1; TRBD1 agrees at 8 bases. The trim removed 6 bases at V and 1 base at J, leaving 7 bases unmatched. Germline-derived CDR1 and CDR2 are LNHDA and SQIVND (reference sequence). The CDR3 length is 15 residues. CDR3 DNA sequence: TGTGCCAGTAGGATACAGGGGGTCCCGAACACTGAAGCTTTCTTT. Residues: CASRIQGVPNTEAFF.

This clone came up once. The chain is built from TRBV5-4 and TRBJ1-2; D unresolved. The CDR3 covers 14 residues. CDR1 and CDR2 from the germline V gene are SGHNT and YYREEE (reference sequence). V dropped 5 bases and J dropped 4 bases, with 15 bases sitting between them. The CDR3: CASSPGEPPYGYTF. CDR3 nucleotide sequence: TGTGCCAGCAGTCCTGGGGAGCCCCCCTATGGCTACACCTTC.

The chain joins TRBV5-1 to TRBJ2-2; 15 bases match TRBD2. Germline CDR1 and CDR2: SGHRS and YFSETQ. V lost 4 bases to trimming and J lost 4 bases; unmatched junction nucleotides: 2. CDR3 size: 16 residues. The CDR3 nucleotides read TGCGCCAGCAGCCCGGGACTAGCGGGGGGCACCGGGGAGCTGTTTTTT. Translation: CASSPGLAGGTGELFF.

Remarks on this clone: The junction differs from germline at one of its ends, possibly a read error. This chain uses TRBV7-8 with TRBJ2-5, with 10 bases lining up with TRBD1. The germline V gene encodes CDR1 SGHVS and CDR2 FQNEAQ. The CDR3 sequence is 13 residues long. The CDR3 spells CASSLGRDRGTHF. The CDR3, as DNA: TGTGCCAGCAGCTTAGGCAGGGACAGGGGTACACACTTC.

V and J are TRBV29-1 and TRBJ1-1, with 7 positions matching TRBD1. The CDR3 loop spans 14 amino acids. CDR1 is SQVTM and CDR2 is ANQGSEA in the germline V gene. The CDR3 sequence: CTIRRDRANTEAFF. The CDR3 bases are TGCACCATTAGGCGCGACAGGGCGAACACTGAAGCTTTCTTT.

This chain uses TRBV24-1 with TRBJ2-1; 11 nucleotides align to TRBD2. The J segment lost 7 bases and the V segment lost 4 bases, leaving 8 bases of the junction unmatched. The length of the CDR3 is 16 residues. Germline CDR1 reads KGHDR; CDR2 reads SFDVKD. The CDR3 protein is CATSDLTSGGLNEQFF. The DNA for the CDR3 is TGTGCCACCAGTGACCTAACTAGCGGGGGCCTAAATGAGCAGTTCTTC.

V and J are TRBV15 and TRBJ2-7; tentative D call: TRBD1 (6 bases). CDR1 is LNHNV, CDR2 YYDKDF, per germline (reference sequence). There are 14 residues in the CDR3. Between the trimmed V and J ends, which lost 5 bases and 2 bases, there was a span of 13 bases. In DNA form, the CDR3 reads TGTGCCACCAGCTCTGGGGGCCGTACCTACGAGCAGTACTTC. Its translation: CATSSGGRTYEQYF.

The chain uses TRBV5-1 and TRBJ1-2; a weak D match, TRBD1 (5 bases). The CDR3 contains 14 residues. V lost 4 bases to trimming and J lost 7 bases, with 17 bases between them. Germline V gene data show CDR1 as SGHRS and CDR2 as YFSETQ. For the CDR3, the DNA is TGCGCCAGCAGCCTTGACGGGACTTCGGGTGGCTACACCTTC. Protein: CASSLDGTSGGYTF.

The chain joins TRBV9 to TRBJ1-5, with 8 nucleotides matching TRBD1. The V and J ends lost 3 bases and 2 bases, in that order; junction bases with no gene match: 1. CDR1 and CDR2 (germline): SGDLS, YYNGEE. The CDR3 sequence is 14 residues long. CDR3 DNA: TGTGCCAGCAGCGCAGGGGGCGGCAATCAGCCCCAGCATTTT. Translated, it gives CASSAGGGNQPQHF.

The rearrangement links TRBV7-2 to TRBJ2-7; perhaps TRBD1 as D (5 bases). Trimming stripped 3 bases from V and 5 bases from J, with 14 bases between. This CDR3 is built from 14 residues. Germline V gene data show CDR1 as SGHTA and CDR2 as FQGNSA. The chain's CDR3 is CASSLQGGIDEQYF. The DNA of the CDR3 is TGTGCCAGCAGCTTGCAGGGTGGAATCGACGAGCAGTACTTC.

This chain uses TRBV24-1 with TRBJ2-3; 8 bases align to TRBD2. J was trimmed by 2 bases and V by 1 base; bases with no gene match: 7. This CDR3 is built from 17 residues. Germline V gives CDR1 KGHDR, CDR2 SFDVKD. DNA for the CDR3: TGTGCCACCAGTGATTTTCGTAGCGGGACTGACACAGATACGCAGTATTTT. Translating gives CATSDFRSGTDTDTQYF.